This T cell receptor (beta chain) was sequenced during a study of graft-versus-host responses after intestinal transplantation. Whole-study context: Uniformly, recipients were administered anti-thymocyte globulin induction with subsequent tacrolimus and steroids for two to three years.

Notes on the study in general: Recipient marrow showed GvH clones, some seen first in ileum or blood. Within allografts, high graft-versus-host to host-versus-graft clonal ratios were seen among patients with graft-donor T cell macrochimerism. Peak circulating GvH clone levels tracked with early post-transplant HvG declines.

Clones were sequenced by immunoSEQ multiplex PCR, and TCRdb holds only the in-frame ones, with some missing. Among about 84,000 clones listed, approximately 90% were seen once. This CDR3 region has 15 residues. With 5 bases clipped from V and 3 bases from J, the junction kept 4 bases outside the gene matches. Germline V gene data show CDR1 as LGHNA and CDR2 as YNFKEQ. As for this clone: The target antigen is unknown.

The source of this sequence is a human donor who was the organ donor for an intestinal transplant. Sequenced material: unstimulated CD4+ T cells sorted from spleen or lymph node cells, taken before transplant. The chain recombines TRBV4-2 with TRBJ2-3, with 11 positions matching TRBD2. The CDR3 sequence: CASSGSGGGTDTQYF. CDR3 DNA: TGTGCCAGCAGCGGTAGCGGGGGGGGTACAGATACGCAGTATTTT.